This TCR beta chain was sequenced during a study of CD4 T cells in relation to SARS-CoV-2 and coronaviruses. CD4+ T cells from unexposed donors were obtained before the COVID-19 pandemic (2011-2018). After about 10 days of culture, CD4+ T cells were isolated. In regard to this clone: Its specificity is not known.

Libraries were prepared by immunoSEQ multiplex PCR; TCRdb keeps only in-frame clonotypes and omits some of them. The table includes some 26,000 clones, about 70% detected once. This CDR3 comprises 19 residues. The V end lost 0 bases, the J end lost 0 bases, and 15 bases lay between the germline ends. Per germline, CDR1 KGHSH and CDR2 LQKENI. Sequencing used CD4+ T cells from PBMCs, cultured in vitro. This chain links TRBV18 with TRBJ2-6, with D tentatively TRBD1 or TRBD2 (6 bases each). The TCR originated in a human donor in good health. The CDR3 loop is CASSPPGGRVYSGANVLTF. The CDR3 coding sequence is TGTGCCAGCTCACCACCGGGGGGCAGGGTCTACTCTGGGGCCAACGTCCTGACTTTC.